This record concerns one TCR beta chain sequence. This sample was taken from a study of T cell responses to AZD1222 COVID-19 vaccine. The CDR3 is 16 amino acids. With 9 bases clipped from V and 4 bases from J, the junction kept 15 bases outside the gene matches. The V gene's germline CDR1 is MGHRA and CDR2 YSYEKL. Assay used: immunoSEQ multiplex PCR; TCRdb lists only in-frame clones, some missing. The data contain roughly 150,000 clones, 85% to 95% of them singletons. This specimen was peripheral blood, taken 28 days after the second AZD1222 dose. The sequence derives from an adult who received the AZD1222 COVID-19 vaccine. The chain carries TRBV4-1 and TRBJ2-3; 8 bases are shared with TRBD1. The CDR3 spells CASRDRPFSTADTQYF. Written as DNA, the CDR3 is TGCGCCAGTCGGGACAGGCCGTTTTCTACGGCAGATACGCAGTATTTT.